The text below deals with one TCR beta chain. This sample is drawn from a study of blood T cell repertoires in COVID-19. Seattle researchers signed up patients amid active infection and tracked them longitudinally. In the original processing: For nucleated cells, counts were estimated from reference gene primer amplification. Produced via immunoSEQ multiplex PCR; TCRdb's table is partial and in-frame only. The V and J calls and clone size come from that table; D and trimming were worked out from the DNA. This table holds about 310,000 clones, almost 90% found once. V was trimmed by 3 bases and J by 4 bases, leaving 7 bases between them. CDR3 length: 12 amino acids.

The J gene is TRBJ2-7, the V gene TRBV12-3 or TRBV12-4, with no clear D. Sequencing used peripheral blood. This clonotype originated in a woman in her forties with COVID-19, enrolled during active disease. CDR3 region: CASSFKLYEQYF. The CDR3 coding sequence is TGTGCCAGCAGTTTCAAGCTGTACGAGCAGTACTTC.